This is a list of T cell receptor beta chains from one sample in a study of blood T cell repertoires in COVID-19. Clones were read by immunoSEQ multiplex PCR, and TCRdb kept only the in-frame ones, dropping some. In the table there are some 110,000 clones, about 88% of which are singletons. The sequencing sample was made of peripheral blood. These receptors were collected from a man aged 40-55 years with acute or convalescent COVID-19. CDR3s include the opening cysteine and the closing phenylalanine or tryptophan. The D gene is left open where the match is weak. Clone size is not always given. Where it is, it says once, few, many or a class for expanded clones.

j_call clone_size v_call d_call cdr3_nt cdr3_aa
TRBJ2-7 few TRBV5-1 TRBD2 TGCGCCAGCAGCTTGGGTGGCGGGGGGGTATACGAGCAGTACTTC CASSLGGGGVYEQYF
TRBJ2-3 once TRBV5-6 NA TGTGCCAGCACAAAACAGGGCGGAACAGATACGCAGTATTTT CASTKQGGTDTQYF
TRBJ2-7 NA TRBV6-2/TRBV6-3 TRBD1 TGTGCCAGCAGTACATTTTCCGGGACAGGGGGCTCCTATCGGGACGAGCAGTACTTC CASSTFSGTGGSYRDEQYF
TRBJ2-1 NA TRBV25-1 TRBD2 TGTGCCAGCAGTGAATTCGGGGGGGCTTCCTACAATGAGCAGTTCTTC CASSEFGGASYNEQFF
TRBJ2-6 once TRBV15 NA TGTGCCACCAGCAGAGAGTCTCCTGGGAGGTATGACGTCCTGACTTTC CATSRESPGRYDVLTF
TRBJ1-1 once TRBV18 NA TGTGCCAGCTCACCGATCGGGGGAAACACTGAAGCTTTCTTT CASSPIGGNTEAFF
TRBJ1-5 NA TRBV2 NA TGTGCCAGCAGTTACAGGGACGTCCCGATCCAGCCCCAGCATTTT CASSYRDVPIQPQHF
TRBJ2-7 NA TRBV2 TRBD2 TGTGCCGGCCACTCGGGACTAGGATTTTACGAGCAGTACTTC CAGHSGLGFYEQYF
TRBJ2-4 NA TRBV29-1 NA TGCAGCGGCAAACAGGATGGAAACATTCAGTACTTC CSGKQDGNIQYF
TRBJ2-1 NA TRBV5-6 NA TGTGCCAGCAGCTTGGCTAACAGGGATGAGCAGTTCTTC CASSLANRDEQFF
TRBJ1-2 NA TRBV5-1 NA TGCGCCAGCAGCTTCTCCGGGGGAGGCGGCTACACCTTC CASSFSGGGGYTF
TRBJ2-7 NA TRBV18 TRBD1 TGTGCCAGCTCACACGACAGGGGGTCGGCCTACGAGCAGTACTTC CASSHDRGSAYEQYF
TRBJ2-1 NA TRBV20-1 TRBD2 TGCAGTGCTAGTACCGGGACTAGCGGGAGGTACAATGAGCAGTTCTTC CSASTGTSGRYNEQFF
TRBJ1-5 NA TRBV5-8 NA TGTGCCAGCAGCGGGAGGGGCAATCAGCCCCAGCATTTT CASSGRGNQPQHF
TRBJ2-1 NA TRBV7-8 TRBD1 TGTGCCAGCAGCTCCACAGGGGACCCCTTCAATGAGCAGTTCTTC CASSSTGDPFNEQFF
TRBJ2-1 NA TRBV6-2/TRBV6-3 TRBD2 TGTGCCAGCAGTTACTCGCCTACTAGCGGGGTCTACAATGAGCAGTTCTTC CASSYSPTSGVYNEQFF
TRBJ1-6 NA TRBV7-2 NA TGTGCCAGCAGCTCCAGACAGCTCCTTTATAATTCACCCCTCCACTTT CASSSRQLLYNSPLHF
TRBJ2-7 NA TRBV2 TRBD1 TGTGCCAGCAGTGTGGACAGGGAAAAGGGACGCGAGCAGTACTTC CASSVDREKGREQYF
TRBJ1-4 NA TRBV15 NA TGTGCCACCAGCAGAGATCGGGGGACAACTAATGAAAAACTGTTTTTT CATSRDRGTTNEKLFF
TRBJ1-1 NA TRBV9 TRBD1 TGTGCCAGCTCCAAACAGGGGGTTTTATTGACTGAAGCTTTCTTT CASSKQGVLLTEAFF
TRBJ2-3 NA TRBV3-1/TRBV3-2 TRBD2 TGTGCCAGCAGCCCCCGGGGTGGACTAGCGGGGGATACGCAGTATTTT CASSPRGGLAGDTQYF
TRBJ1-2 NA TRBV18 NA TGTGCCAGCTCAAATCAGACAGACTATGGCTACACCTTC CASSNQTDYGYTF
TRBJ1-4 NA TRBV9 TRBD1 TGTGCCAGCAGCACACGTCCCGGGACAGGGGGCAGGCATGAAAAACTGTTTTTT CASSTRPGTGGRHEKLFF
TRBJ1-2 NA TRBV2 NA TGTGCCAGCGGGTTGGTGGGCGCCCCCAACTATGGCTACACCTTC CASGLVGAPNYGYTF
TRBJ2-1 few TRBV5-4 TRBD2 TGTGCCAGCAGCGACGGAGCGGGACCTTACAATGAGCAGTTCTTC CASSDGAGPYNEQFF
TRBJ1-6 NA TRBV2 TRBD1 TGTGCCGGGAGGAGGACAGGATCTAATTCACCCCTCCACTTT CAGRRTGSNSPLHF
TRBJ2-5 NA TRBV28 NA TGTGCCAGCAGTTTGAGTCTCACCCAAGAGACCCAGTACTTC CASSLSLTQETQYF
TRBJ1-2 NA TRBV6-6 TRBD1 TGTGCCAGCAGACTCCGGGACAGGGACTACCTGTGGGACACCTTC CASRLRDRDYLWDTF
TRBJ2-7 NA TRBV5-5 NA TGTGCCAGCAGCTTGGGCCCCAGGGATTACGAGCAGTACTTC CASSLGPRDYEQYF
TRBJ1-1 NA TRBV7-8 TRBD1 TGTGCCAGCAGCTTAGGGCGGGGCAGGGGGACCACTGAAGCTTTCTTT CASSLGRGRGTTEAFF
TRBJ1-3 NA TRBV4-1 NA TGCGCCAGCAGCCAAGCGGGGGGGGCTGGAAACACCATATATTTT CASSQAGGAGNTIYF
TRBJ2-7 NA TRBV10-3 TRBD1 TGTGCCATCAGCGGACAGGGCGTCCACGAGCAGTACTTC CAISGQGVHEQYF
TRBJ2-7 NA TRBV10-3 NA TGTGCCATCAGTGAGACCCCGAGCTCCTACGAGCAGTACTTC CAISETPSSYEQYF
TRBJ2-3 NA TRBV2 TRBD1 TGTGCCAGCAGTCCACAGGGGATTTACGGAGATACGCAGTATTTT CASSPQGIYGDTQYF
TRBJ2-1 NA TRBV7-2 TRBD2 TGTGCCAGCAGCTTAGGCCCTCAAGCGGGACTCAGCGATGAGCAGTTCTTC CASSLGPQAGLSDEQFF
TRBJ2-7 NA TRBV4-1 TRBD2 TGCGCCAGCAGCCAATATTATAAAGCGGGAGGGCCGAACGAGCAGTACTTC CASSQYYKAGGPNEQYF
TRBJ2-2 NA TRBV14 NA TGTGCCAGCAGCCAAGTAGCCCGTATAACCGGGGAGCTGTTTTTT CASSQVARITGELFF
TRBJ2-1 NA TRBV30 TRBD2 TGTGCCTGGACCGGGACTAGCGGGACGGGTGAGCAGTTCTTC CAWTGTSGTGEQFF
TRBJ2-1 NA TRBV29-1 TRBD2 TGCAGCGTTGCCGTGCGCGGGAGCTCCTACAATGAGCAGTTCTTC CSVAVRGSSYNEQFF
TRBJ2-7 NA TRBV7-8 TRBD1 TGTGCCAGCAGCCCCGTAGGGGACAGCTACGAGCAGTACTTC CASSPVGDSYEQYF
TRBJ1-2 NA TRBV5-6 NA TGTGCCAGCAGCTTTGGTGGCTCTGGCTACACCTTC CASSFGGSGYTF
TRBJ2-3 NA TRBV19 NA TGTGCCAGTAGTATAGATCACCGGAGTAGCACAGATACGCAGTATTTT CASSIDHRSSTDTQYF